Following are 14 T cell receptor beta chains from one sample sequenced in a study of T cell responses to AZD1222 COVID-19 vaccine. TCRdb's table, derived via immunoSEQ multiplex PCR, lists solely in-frame clones and lacks some. The table records some 130,000 clones, 90% to 95% of them present only once. Source: peripheral blood, taken on day 0 of AZD1222 vaccination. These TCRs come from an adult in good health.

This clone was observed a handful of times. CDR3 nucleotide sequence: TGTGCCAGCAGCGAACGAGGGGCCACTGAAGCTTTCTTT. This sequence encodes CASSERGATEAFF. The V and J genes are TRBV7-9 and TRBJ1-1, with a possible D match to TRBD1 (5 bases). V lost 5 bases and J lost 4, with 11 bases in between. The CDR3 is 13 residues long. The germline gives CDR1 SEHNR, CDR2 FQNEAQ (reference sequence).

The DNA of the CDR3 is TGTGCCAGCAGCTTAGGACAGGTTACTGCCTATGGCTACACCTTC. Its protein product is CASSLGQVTAYGYTF. The V call is TRBV7-2, the J call TRBJ1-2, with a tentative D call TRBD1 (6 bases). Per the germline V gene, CDR1 is SGHTA and CDR2 is FQGNSA. Trimming removed 1 base at V and 4 bases at J, with 13 bases between. The length of the CDR3 is 15 residues.

In this sample, this clone turned up once. V usage is TRBV7-2 and J usage is TRBJ1-2; D is possibly TRBD1 (6 bases). The CDR3 is 14 amino acids. V was clipped by 2 bases and J by 3 bases, with 10 bases between them. Per germline, CDR1 SGHTA and CDR2 FQGNSA. DNA for the CDR3: TGTGCCAGCAGCTTATGGGAGGGGGACTATGGCTACACCTTC. Protein: CASSLWEGDYGYTF.

The chain couples TRBV28 to TRBJ2-1; D is tentatively TRBD1 or TRBD2 (5 bases each). Germline lookup yields CDR1 MDHEN and CDR2 SYDVKM. CDR3 size: 15 residues. V was pared by 6 bases and J by 9 bases, with 21 bases between. The CDR3 reads CASRTGTRPESEQFF. DNA of the CDR3: TGTGCCAGCAGGACGGGGACCCGTCCGGAGAGTGAGCAGTTCTTC.

The CDR3 is CASSIDDRGWDYGYTF. The CDR3 coding sequence is TGTGCCAGTAGTATAGACGACAGGGGCTGGGACTATGGCTACACCTTC. The J gene is TRBJ1-2, the V gene TRBV19, with 8 bases identical to TRBD1. Germline values: CDR1 LNHDA, CDR2 SQIVND (reference sequence). The CDR3 extends over 16 amino acids. The V gene end was trimmed by 0 bases and the J gene end by 3 bases; junction bases not matched to a gene: 6.

This chain links TRBV30 with TRBJ2-1, with 9 bases aligning to TRBD1. The germline CDR1 and CDR2 sequences are GTSNPN and SVGIG (reference sequence). This CDR3 has 14 residues. Trimming took 4 bases from V and 7 from J; bases not matched to a gene: 8. CDR3 DNA sequence: TGTGCCTGGAAGGGGACAGGGTGGAGAAATGAGCAGTTCTTC. Residues: CAWKGTGWRNEQFF.

The chain joins TRBV21-1 to TRBJ1-3. TRBV21-1 has pseudogene status. CDR3 length: 16 residues. The CDR3, as DNA: TGTGCCAGCAGATCTCGGGCGGGGGCGACTGGAAACACCATATATTTT. Its translation is CASRSRAGATGNTIYF.

This clone was found once. This rearrangement joins TRBV1 to TRBJ1-2. TRBV1 represents a pseudogene. CDR3 length: 13 amino acids. CDR3 loop: CTSSRQRGNGYTF. CDR3 nucleotide sequence: TGCACCAGCAGCCGCCAGCGGGGTAATGGCTACACCTTC.

The chain combines TRBV18 with TRBJ1-5, with TRBD1 identical over 8 bases. CDR1 is KGHSH, CDR2 LQKENI, per germline. The CDR3 length is 14 residues. Trimming took 6 bases from V and 7 from J; bases not matched to a gene: 8. CDR3 nucleotides: TGTGCCAGCTCCCCCACAGGGGGTGGCCAGCCCCAGCATTTT. Protein product: CASSPTGGGQPQHF.

This chain links TRBV9 with TRBJ1-1, with TRBD1 as a possible D gene (5 bases). The V and J ends lost 0 bases and 4 bases respectively, with 13 bases between them. The CDR3 covers 15 residues. From germline, CDR1 is SGDLS and CDR2 YYNGEE. CDR3 amino acids: CASSVVEGRTTEAFF. In DNA, the CDR3 is TGTGCCAGCAGCGTAGTCGAGGGGAGGACCACTGAAGCTTTCTTT.

The genes are TRBV5-4 and TRBJ1-1, with unresolved D. The V end was cut by 5 bases, the J end by 0 bases, with 5 bases between. The CDR3 is 12 residues long. In germline, CDR1 is SGHNT, CDR2 YYREEE (reference sequence). The CDR3 DNA reads TGTGCCAGCAGGACGTTGAACACTGAAGCTTTCTTT. Amino acids: CASRTLNTEAFF.

The rearrangement links TRBV19 to TRBJ2-7, with a possible D match to TRBD1 (6 bases). V was pared by 5 bases and J by 1 base, with 15 bases between. There are 15 residues in the CDR3. Germline lookup yields CDR1 LNHDA and CDR2 SQIVND (reference sequence). CDR3 residues: CASSWEQGSSYEQYF. Written as DNA, the CDR3 is TGTGCCAGTAGTTGGGAACAGGGATCGTCCTACGAGCAGTACTTC.

The CDR3, as DNA: TGTGCCAGCAGTATCGGGACAGTTAGAGCCTATGGCTACACCTTC. Its translation is CASSIGTVRAYGYTF. The chain joins TRBV28 to TRBJ1-2; 7 positions match TRBD1. The length of the CDR3 is 15 residues. Germline V gene sequence: CDR1 MDHEN, CDR2 SYDVKM. Trimming cost V 5 bases and J 4 bases; bases outside gene matches: 10.

The chain has TRBV30 and TRBJ2-6; unclear D gene. Trimming cost V 6 bases and J 0 bases, with 6 bases left between them. This CDR3 is built from 13 residues. In germline, CDR1 is GTSNPN, CDR2 SVGIG (reference sequence). The CDR3 loop is CACVISGANVLTF. Written as DNA, the CDR3 is TGTGCCTGTGTGATCTCTGGGGCCAACGTCCTGACTTTC.